Following are 6 T cell receptor beta chains from one sample sequenced in a study of beta chain features in type 1 diabetes. Expressed TCRB transcripts were sequenced because the isolated RNA had all been reverse transcribed beforehand. Sequenced by immunoSEQ multiplex PCR; TCRdb stores in-frame clones only, minus some. The sample has almost 350,000 clones, about 18% seen once. Sequencing was carried out using naive CD4+ T cells from blood. All receptors come from a woman under 30 in good health.

CDR3 sequence reads: CATPGTTSYNEQFF. CDR3 coding DNA: TGTGCCACCCCCGGGACAACCTCCTACAATGAGCAGTTCTTC. The chain uses TRBV27 and TRBJ2-1; the D gene is possibly TRBD1 (6 bases). Germline V gene data show CDR1 as MNHEY and CDR2 as SMNVEV (reference sequence). The CDR3 extends over 14 amino acids. V lost 10 bases to trimming and J lost 0 bases, with 13 bases between them.

CDR3 in amino acids: CASSVGGTTEAFF. In DNA, the CDR3 is TGTGCCAGCAGCGTAGGCGGGACCACTGAAGCTTTCTTT. V and J are TRBV9 and TRBJ1-1, with D possibly matching TRBD1 (5 bases). Germline V gives CDR1 SGDLS, CDR2 YYNGEE. Trimming removed 0 bases at V and 4 bases at J, with 7 bases between. The CDR3 extends over 13 amino acids.

The sample holds a few counts of this clone. The rearrangement uses TRBV6-5 and TRBJ1-4, with D uncertain. Trimming pared 6 bases from V and 6 bases from J, leaving 14 bases between. The germline V gene encodes CDR1 MNHEY and CDR2 SVGAGI. The CDR3 sequence is 14 residues long. The CDR3 loop reads CASRRGFRDEKLFF. For the CDR3, the DNA is TGTGCCAGCAGACGCGGGTTTCGGGATGAAAAACTGTTTTTT.

The chain employs TRBV27 and TRBJ1-5, with D hard to call. Germline V gene sequence: CDR1 MNHEY, CDR2 SMNVEV (reference sequence). The CDR3 is made up of 14 amino acids. Trimming stripped 3 bases from V and 1 base from J, with 7 bases between. CDR3 residues: CASSLGRSNQPQHF. As DNA, the CDR3 is TGTGCCAGCAGTTTGGGGAGAAGCAATCAGCCCCAGCATTTT.

The chain recombines TRBV2 with TRBJ1-5, with 7 bases lining up with TRBD1. The CDR3 has 15 amino acids. V dropped 8 bases and J dropped 3; count of bases not matched to a gene: 10. Per the germline V gene, CDR1 is SNHLY and CDR2 is FYNNEI. The DNA of the CDR3 is TGTGCCAGCGACCTACAGGGGTCGTCCAATCAGCCCCAGCATTTT. Its protein is CASDLQGSSNQPQHF. The whole variable domain, remainder taken from reference TRBV2 and TRBJ1-5, is EPEVTQTPSHQVTQMGQEVILRCVPISNHLYFYWYRQILGQKVEFLVSFYNNEISEKSEIFDDQFSVERPDGSNFTLKIRSTKLEDSAMYFCASDLQGSSNQPQHFGDGTRLSIL.

This clone was observed a few times. V is TRBV4-2 and J is TRBJ1-2; 9 bases agree with TRBD1. The CDR3 is 16 residues long. V lost 1 base and J lost 8; bases outside the gene matches: 11. Germline values: CDR1 LGHNA, CDR2 YNFKEQ. The CDR3 nucleotides are TGTGCCAGCAGCCAAGCGTCCACTTTCGGGACAGGGGGCTACACCTTC. Translating it yields CASSQASTFGTGGYTF.